These T cell receptor beta chains were read from a single sample in a study of CD8 T cells in Susac syndrome. TCRdb passed the immunoSEQ multiplex PCR reads through MiXCR, listing each CDR3 protein once. The sample has 150,000 to 200,000 distinct CDR3 sequences; 91% are singletons. Sequencing was performed on CD4+ T cells from PBMCs. The receptor set was obtained from a human donor with Susac syndrome. CDR3s leave out the opening cysteine and the closing phenylalanine or tryptophan.

v_gene: TRBV6-1; CDR3aa: ASAKTGAETQY
v_gene: TRBV20-1; CDR3aa: SARDLRGGANEQF
v_gene: TRBV6-5; CDR3aa: ASRIFSGGEQY
v_gene: TRBV20-1; CDR3aa: SARAPSAGGTGELF
v_gene: TRBV19; CDR3aa: ASTAGRESYNEQF
v_gene: TRBV2; CDR3aa: ASTQGGGGGTYNEQF
v_gene: TRBV28; CDR3aa: ASRNSGRAYEQY
v_gene: TRBV3-1; CDR3aa: ASSQTSRTEAF
v_gene: TRBV10-3; CDR3aa: AISERQTANTGELF
v_gene: TRBV4-1; CDR3aa: ASSQDRSGGLGYNEQF
v_gene: TRBV24-1; CDR3aa: ATSDFTDTQY
v_gene: TRBV15; CDR3aa: ATSRDRGTGGEQF
v_gene: TRBV18; CDR3aa: ASSPTPGQLTPGGRMDEQF
v_gene: TRBV3-1; CDR3aa: ASSQESGGAYGYT
v_gene: TRBV6-1; CDR3aa: ASSEGQDYEQY
v_gene: TRBV10-3; CDR3aa: AVRDRGDTEAF
v_gene: TRBV10-2; CDR3aa: ASSETSGSYEQY
v_gene: TRBV2; CDR3aa: ASRDRVMNEQF
v_gene: TRBV30; CDR3aa: ACSGSYEQY
v_gene: TRBV19; CDR3aa: ASSIGQGAGEQY
v_gene: TRBV30; CDR3aa: AWVGQINTEAF
v_gene: TRBV20-1; CDR3aa: SARAGNGNTIY
v_gene: TRBV5-6; CDR3aa: ASSFTSDEQF
v_gene: TRBV5-1; CDR3aa: ASRLGPIQETQY
v_gene: TRBV4-2; CDR3aa: ASSQDSQRGGTDTQY
v_gene: TRBV7-2; CDR3aa: ASSLAAGGEKLF
v_gene: TRBV7-9; CDR3aa: ASSGLAGGPTDTQY
v_gene: TRBV6-5; CDR3aa: ASSHTTGTGETQY
v_gene: TRBV5-1; CDR3aa: ASSTEGGYGYT
v_gene: TRBV3-1; CDR3aa: ASSQGWVTYNEQF
v_gene: TRBV18; CDR3aa: ASSSGKDQPQH
v_gene: TRBV5-1; CDR3aa: ASSATGVGTEAF
v_gene: TRBV5-1; CDR3aa: ASRPGGEDTEAF
v_gene: TRBV19; CDR3aa: ASRDAFARYGYT
v_gene: TRBV30; CDR3aa: AWNLQGQETQY
v_gene: TRBV12-3/TRBV12-4; CDR3aa: ASILEGGSNQPQH
v_gene: TRBV30; CDR3aa: ASNTRQGFFGQY
v_gene: TRBV18; CDR3aa: ASSLELEAF
v_gene: TRBV12-3/TRBV12-4; CDR3aa: ASSPKFGQGAVTEAF
v_gene: TRBV29-1; CDR3aa: SATGLSGNTIY
v_gene: TRBV2; CDR3aa: ASSENEEQQPQH